This T cell receptor (beta chain) was sequenced during a study of post-analysis software for immune sequencing data (dated by TCRdb to between 2014 and 2017). For context, the study as a whole: Relapsing-remitting, secondary progressive and progressive-relapsing multiple sclerosis were recorded as disease courses, and subtype annotation was lacking for some patients. A subset of samples was prepared in parallel using single-end sample barcoding, then pooled and co-amplified after Illumina adapter ligation. The multiple sclerosis patient repertoires were compared with roughly twelve previously published healthy control repertoires from donors aged roughly 6 to 27 years. Findings and caveats that apply to the study as a whole: Four or five TRBV segments, including TRBV5-6, TRBV5-1 and TRBV20-1, were significantly more frequent in patients than controls. Significantly lower normalized Chao1 diversity was found in multiple sclerosis patients than in controls, suggesting substantial peripheral T-cell clonal expansion. The multiple sclerosis patient group was slightly younger than the control group. Direct clustering with F measure showed strong co-clustering of samples prepared in the same batch, prompting a batch-effect correction.

Sequences SGHRS (CDR1) and YFSETQ (CDR2) are obtained from the germline V gene. V is cut back by 4 bases and J by 5 bases, with 8 bases in the junction unmatched. The CDR3 holds 16 amino acids from the cysteine to the phenylalanine. Only the CDR3 portion is preserved as DNA: 48 bases, with reading frame beginning at the first base. The protocol used for the library was PCR. For sequencing, an Illumina HiSeq 2500 was employed. To reduce PCR and sequencing biases, unique molecular identifiers were built into the TCR beta cDNA libraries. About 0.5 million cDNA molecules were obtained for every 1 to 10 million input T cells, so each molecule roughly corresponded to one T cell. The patient libraries were prepared and sequenced using the same protocol as the earlier healthy control dataset. Samples belonging to the same batch were prepared together, multiplexed and sequenced on a shared HiSeq lane. On the authors' methods: MIGEC was used to process the raw barcoded reads, and molecular identifier groups with only a single read were discarded before consensus assembly and CDR3 extraction. VDJtools was used for post-analysis of the clonotype tables, and diversity was normalized by down-sampling every dataset to the size of the smallest sample. In repertoire overlap clustering, CDR3 amino acid sequences, but not nucleotide sequences, were matched to correct batch-related cross-sample contamination. The public reads were quality trimmed at Q25 with fastp and then assembled into clones with MiXCR by TCRdb, keeping productive beta chains. Merged by CDR3 protein, the rows form single entries marked with the most common genes and DNA. TCRdb's processing, not the authors', yielded these V and J calls. The sample table contains roughly 800,000 distinct CDR3 sequences; only one count was recorded for 30% of them. The leading ten clones occupy around 0.56% of the sample.

To demonstrate the VDJtools post-analysis software, the study profiled TCR beta repertoires from the peripheral blood of 13 young patients with multiple sclerosis. The multiple sclerosis patients were children and adolescents ranging in age from 6 to 15 years. This clonotype was detected only a few times. Its antigen remains unidentified. Qualities for individual bases were not recorded, and no much larger clone is one base off. Sequencing input: blood. This TCR was sampled from a girl aged 5-17 years with multiple sclerosis. The rearrangement joined TRBV5-1 to TRBJ2-1, with TRBD2 matching 11 junction bases. The CDR3: CASSPLAGGRNNEQFF. The DNA sequence is TGCGCCAGCAGCCCCTTAGCGGGAGGGCGCAACAATGAGCAGTTCTTC. This CDR3, with the reference TRBV5-1 and TRBJ2-1 proteins standing in past its ends, gives the full variable domain KAGVTQTPRYLIKTRGQQVTLSCSPISGHRSVSWYQQTPGQGLQFLFEYFSETQRNKGNFPGRFSGRQFSNSRSEMNVSTLELGDSALYLCASSPLAGGRNNEQFFGPGTRLTVL.